What follows describes a single TCR beta chain. The germline gives CDR1 LNHDA, CDR2 SQIVND (reference sequence). V was pared by 8 bases and J by 5 bases, with 11 bases of the junction left unmatched. CDR3 length: 16 amino acids. The sample originates from a study of technical replicates of blood from a few donors. TCRdb's copy holds only in-frame clones and misses some; the assay was immunoSEQ multiplex PCR. The repertoire has about 97,000 clones, about 95% of them found once; the top ten carry 0.25% to 0.35%. The sequenced sample consisted of T cells isolated from PBMCs. The receptor was isolated from a human donor in good health. The genes are TRBV19 and TRBJ1-4, with 10 bases fitting TRBD1. CDR3 coding DNA: TGTGCCAGTTCAACCGGGACAGGGGTATGGAATGAAAAACTGTTTTTT. Its protein is CASSTGTGVWNEKLFF.